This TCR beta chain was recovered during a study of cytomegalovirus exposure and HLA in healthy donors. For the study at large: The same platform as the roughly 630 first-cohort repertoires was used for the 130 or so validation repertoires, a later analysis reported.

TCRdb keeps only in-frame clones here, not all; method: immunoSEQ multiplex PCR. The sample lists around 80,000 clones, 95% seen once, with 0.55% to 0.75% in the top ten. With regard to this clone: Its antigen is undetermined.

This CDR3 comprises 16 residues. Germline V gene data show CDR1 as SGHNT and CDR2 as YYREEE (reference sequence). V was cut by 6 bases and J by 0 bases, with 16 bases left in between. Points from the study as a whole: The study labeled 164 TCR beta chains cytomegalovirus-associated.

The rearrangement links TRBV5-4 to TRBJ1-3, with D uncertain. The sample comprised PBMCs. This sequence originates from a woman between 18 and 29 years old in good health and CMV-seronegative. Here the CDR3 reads CASTFDLGSSGNTIYF. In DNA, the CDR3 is TGTGCCAGCACATTCGATCTGGGGAGCTCTGGAAACACCATATATTTT.